This T cell receptor (beta chain) was recovered during a study of CD8 T cells in Susac syndrome. Study-wide results and limits: An acknowledgment was made by the study that its TCR sequencing and HLA analysis involved relatively few individuals.

The CDR3 runs 15 residues. Germline V CDR1 and CDR2: DFQATT, SNEGSKA (reference sequence). The J segment lost 3 bases and the V segment lost 5 bases, leaving 9 bases of the junction unmatched. Relapsing-remitting disease, either stable or active, was present in the treatment-naive patients who were the multiple sclerosis controls. Roughly 0.45 to 1 ug RNA was reverse transcribed with random hexamers. Amplification of TCR beta CDR3 across 54 Vbeta and 13 Jbeta was performed with immunoSEQ multiplex PCR. TCRdb independently ran MiXCR on the immunoSEQ multiplex PCR reads; one entry per CDR3 protein. The sample carries about 210,000 distinct CDR3 sequences, 85% to 95% recorded once. This clonotype showed up just once. Its specificity is unknown.

The sample was CD4+ T cells from PBMCs. This chain connects TRBV20-1 to TRBJ2-3, with 9 bases that match TRBD2. The TCR sequence derives from a human donor with multiple sclerosis. CDR3 nucleotide sequence: TGCAGTGCTGGGCCTAGCGGGGATAGGACAGATACGCAGTATTTT. It translates to CSAGPSGDRTDTQYF.